The sequence of this TCR beta chain was determined in a study of neurological immune-mediated disorders. The V gene's germline CDR1 is SGHDN and CDR2 FVKESK. V was pared by 3 bases and J by 4 bases, with 14 bases between. The CDR3 sequence is 15 residues long. This clonotype occurred many times. The cDNA was generated by 5'RACE with 10-nucleotide random UMIs. TCRdb called the 5' RACE reads again in MiXCR, with one record for every CDR3 protein. The data contain more than 15,000 distinct CDR3 sequences, 9.5% to 12% of them seen just once; the ten biggest clones take up 25% to 30%. This TCR was sampled from a woman between 45 and 65 years old in good health. Sequenced: CD8+ T cells from blood. The V call is TRBV14, the J call TRBJ2-3; D call uncertain. The CDR3: CASSHHSRPPDTQYF. In nucleotides, the CDR3 is TGTGCCAGCAGCCACCACTCCCGTCCCCCAGATACGCAGTATTTT.